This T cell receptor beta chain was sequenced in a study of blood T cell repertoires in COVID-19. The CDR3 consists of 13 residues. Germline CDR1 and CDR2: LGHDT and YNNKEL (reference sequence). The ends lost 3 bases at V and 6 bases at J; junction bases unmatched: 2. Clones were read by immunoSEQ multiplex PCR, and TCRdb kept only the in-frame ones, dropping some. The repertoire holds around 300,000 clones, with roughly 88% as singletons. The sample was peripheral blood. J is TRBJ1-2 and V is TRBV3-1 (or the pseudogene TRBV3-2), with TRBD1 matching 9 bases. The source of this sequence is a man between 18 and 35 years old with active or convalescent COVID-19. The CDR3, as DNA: TGTGCCAGCAGCCAGGACAGGGGAGATGGCTACACCTTC. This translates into CASSQDRGDGYTF.